This passage covers 4 T cell receptor beta chains from one sample sequenced in a study of long-term antiretroviral therapy in people with HIV (dated by TCRdb to between 2020 and 2023). The immunoSEQ hsTCRB v3.0 assay was used at survey level resolution to sequence the TRB variable region. TCRdb obtained this table from immuneACCESS and retained in-frame rearrangements with V and J assigned. These tables miss some clones; where compared with another copy, unresolved V genes account for less than half of the shortfall, and the remainder is unexplained. The sample contains 38,000 or so clones, approximately 94% of them found a single time. Around 2% of the sample belongs to the ten largest clones. Sequencing used unsorted PBMCs, obtained 9 to 9.5 years after starting antiretroviral therapy. The receptors were gathered from a young man with HIV.

This chain connects TRBV7-3 to TRBJ2-3; the match to TRBD2 covers 9 bases. Germline V gene sequence: CDR1 SGHTA, CDR2 FQGTGA. V gave up 5 bases and J gave up 8 bases; unmatched junction bases: 14. The CDR3 length is 16 residues. The CDR3 DNA is TGTGCCAGCAGCGTCTCTTTAGCGGGGGAAGCGGGTACGCAGTATTTT. Encoded protein: CASSVSLAGEAGTQYF. Variable domain in full (rest from reference TRBV7-3 and TRBJ2-3): GAGVSQTPSNKVTEKGKYVELRCDPISGHTALYWYRQSLGQGPEFLIYFQGTGAADDSGLPNDRFFAVRPEGSVSTLKIQRTERGDSAVYLCASSVSLAGEAGTQYFGPGTRLTVL.

The rearrangement joins TRBV7-9 to TRBJ1-5; 10 positions agree with TRBD1. The length of the CDR3 is 15 residues. Per germline, CDR1 SEHNR and CDR2 FQNEAQ (reference sequence). The J segment lost 8 bases and the V segment lost 1 base, leaving 5 bases of the junction unmatched. The CDR3 protein is CASSLGDRGREPQHF. The CDR3 coding sequence is TGTGCCAGCAGCTTAGGAGACAGGGGGCGCGAGCCCCAGCATTTT.

The V gene is TRBV5-1, the J gene TRBJ1-2; maybe TRBD1 (5 bases). Trimming removed 3 bases from V and 4 bases from J, with 13 bases in between. The CDR3 extends over 14 amino acids. CDR1 is SGHRS and CDR2 is YFSETQ in the germline V gene. Here the CDR3 reads CASSWDLETYGYTF. The CDR3 DNA reads as TGCGCCAGCAGCTGGGACTTAGAGACCTATGGCTACACCTTC.

The V call is TRBV20-1, the J call TRBJ1-1, with a possible D match to TRBD1 (5 bases). The CDR3 is 11 amino acids. Deletions cut 4 bases from V and 6 bases from J, with 9 bases between. Germline CDR1 reads DFQATT; CDR2 reads SNEGSKA (reference sequence). The CDR3 DNA is TGCAGTGCTATCAGGGTCCCTGAAGCTTTCTTT. Its translation is CSAIRVPEAFF.